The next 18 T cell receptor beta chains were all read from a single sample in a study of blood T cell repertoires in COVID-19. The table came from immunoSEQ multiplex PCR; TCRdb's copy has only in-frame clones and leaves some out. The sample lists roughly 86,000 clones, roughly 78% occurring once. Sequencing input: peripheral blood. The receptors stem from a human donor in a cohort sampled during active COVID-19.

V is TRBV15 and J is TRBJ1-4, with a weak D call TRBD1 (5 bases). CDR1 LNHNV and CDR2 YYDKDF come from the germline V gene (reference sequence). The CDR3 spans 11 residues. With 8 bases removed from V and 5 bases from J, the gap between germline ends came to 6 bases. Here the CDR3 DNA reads TGTGCCACCCAGGGAAATGAAAAACTGTTTTTT. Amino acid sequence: CATQGNEKLFF. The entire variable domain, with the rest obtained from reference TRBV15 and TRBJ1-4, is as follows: DAMVIQNPRYQVTQFGKPVTLSCSQTLNHNVMYWYQQKSSQAPKLLFHYYDKDFNNEADTPDNFQSRRPNTSFCFLDIRSPGLGDTAMYLCATQGNEKLFFGSGTQLSVL.

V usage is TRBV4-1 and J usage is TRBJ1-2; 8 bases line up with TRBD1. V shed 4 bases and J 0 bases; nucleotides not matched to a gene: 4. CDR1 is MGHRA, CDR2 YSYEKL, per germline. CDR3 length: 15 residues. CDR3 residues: CASSPGGASNYGYTF. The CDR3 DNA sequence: TGCGCCAGCAGCCCAGGGGGCGCCTCTAACTATGGCTACACCTTC.

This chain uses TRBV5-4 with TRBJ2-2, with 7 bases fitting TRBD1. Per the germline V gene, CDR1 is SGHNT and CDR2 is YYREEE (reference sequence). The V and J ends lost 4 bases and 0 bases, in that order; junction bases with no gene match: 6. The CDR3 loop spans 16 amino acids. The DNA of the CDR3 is TGTGCCAGCAGCCCCTCGGACAGGTCGAACACCGGGGAGCTGTTTTTT. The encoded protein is CASSPSDRSNTGELFF.

For the CDR3, the DNA is TGTGCCAGCAGTGAAATCCCGCGACAGCTCAATGAGCAGTTCTTC. Protein sequence: CASSEIPRQLNEQFF. The gene calls are TRBV6-1 and TRBJ2-1; D perhaps matches TRBD1 (5 bases). Looked up from germline, CDR1 is MNHNS and CDR2 is SASEGT. V lost 2 bases, J lost 6 bases, and 14 bases lay in between. This CDR3 has 15 residues.

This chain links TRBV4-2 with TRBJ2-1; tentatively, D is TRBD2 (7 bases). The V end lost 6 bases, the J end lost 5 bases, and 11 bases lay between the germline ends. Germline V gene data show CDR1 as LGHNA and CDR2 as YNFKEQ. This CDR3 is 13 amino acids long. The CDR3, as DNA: TGTGCCAGCAGAGGGGGGGGCCACAATGAGCAGTTCTTC. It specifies CASRGGGHNEQFF.

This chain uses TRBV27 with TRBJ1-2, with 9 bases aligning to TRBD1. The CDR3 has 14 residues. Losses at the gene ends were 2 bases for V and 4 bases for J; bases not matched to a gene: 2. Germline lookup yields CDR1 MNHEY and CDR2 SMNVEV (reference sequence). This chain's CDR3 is CASSLDRGGYGYTF. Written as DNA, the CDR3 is TGTGCCAGCAGTTTAGACAGGGGGGGCTATGGCTACACCTTC.

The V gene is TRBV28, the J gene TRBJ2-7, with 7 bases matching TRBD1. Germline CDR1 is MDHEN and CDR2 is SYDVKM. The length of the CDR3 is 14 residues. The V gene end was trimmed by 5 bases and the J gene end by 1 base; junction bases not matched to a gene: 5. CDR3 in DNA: TGTGCCAGCAGTCCCGACAGGGTATCCTACGAGCAGTACTTC. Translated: CASSPDRVSYEQYF.

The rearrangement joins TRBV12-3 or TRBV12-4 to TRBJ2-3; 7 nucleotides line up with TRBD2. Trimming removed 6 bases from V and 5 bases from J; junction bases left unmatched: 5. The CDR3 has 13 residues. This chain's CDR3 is CASSPREVDTQYF. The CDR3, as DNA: TGTGCCAGCAGCCCCCGGGAGGTAGATACGCAGTATTTT.

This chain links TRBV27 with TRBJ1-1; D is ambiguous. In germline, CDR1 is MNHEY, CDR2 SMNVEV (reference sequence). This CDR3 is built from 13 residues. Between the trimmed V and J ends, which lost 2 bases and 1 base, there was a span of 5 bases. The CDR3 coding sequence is TGTGCCAGCAGTTTAAACAGGAACACTGAAGCTTTCTTT. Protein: CASSLNRNTEAFF.

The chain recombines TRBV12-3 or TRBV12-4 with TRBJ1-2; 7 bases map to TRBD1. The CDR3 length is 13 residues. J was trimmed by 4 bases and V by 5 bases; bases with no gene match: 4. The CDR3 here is CASSQGGSYGYTF. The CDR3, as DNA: TGTGCCAGCAGTCAGGGGGGTAGCTATGGCTACACCTTC.

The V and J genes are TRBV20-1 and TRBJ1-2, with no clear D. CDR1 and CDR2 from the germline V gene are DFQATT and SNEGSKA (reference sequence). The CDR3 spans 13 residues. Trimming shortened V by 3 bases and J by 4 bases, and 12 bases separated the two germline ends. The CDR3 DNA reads TGCAGTGCTAGTAGAGGAATTAGCTATGGCTACACCTTC. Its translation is CSASRGISYGYTF.

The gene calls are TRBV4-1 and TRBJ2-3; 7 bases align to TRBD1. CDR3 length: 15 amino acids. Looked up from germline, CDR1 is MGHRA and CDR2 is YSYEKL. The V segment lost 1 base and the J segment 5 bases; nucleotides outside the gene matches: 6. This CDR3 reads CASSQAQQGRDTQYF. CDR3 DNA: TGCGCCAGCAGCCAAGCCCAACAGGGGAGAGATACGCAGTATTTT.

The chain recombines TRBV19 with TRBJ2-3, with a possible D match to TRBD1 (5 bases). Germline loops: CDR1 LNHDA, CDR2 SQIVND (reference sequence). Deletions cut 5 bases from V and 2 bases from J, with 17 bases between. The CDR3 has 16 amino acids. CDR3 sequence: CASSGDSFKATDTQYF. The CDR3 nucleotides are TGTGCCAGTAGTGGTGACAGCTTCAAGGCCACAGATACGCAGTATTTT.

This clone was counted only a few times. The CDR3 DNA sequence: TGTGCCAGCGCCAGACAGGGGGCAAACACCGGGGAGCTGTTTTTT. This gives the protein CASARQGANTGELFF. The V and J genes are TRBV28 and TRBJ2-2, with 10 bases fitting TRBD1. Germline V gene sequence: CDR1 MDHEN, CDR2 SYDVKM. Trimming at V came to 8 bases and at J to 2 bases, leaving 5 bases not matched to a gene. There are 15 residues in the CDR3.

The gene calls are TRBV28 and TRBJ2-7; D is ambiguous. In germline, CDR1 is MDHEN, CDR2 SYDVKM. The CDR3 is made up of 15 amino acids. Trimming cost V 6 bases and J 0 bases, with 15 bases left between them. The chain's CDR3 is CASRTPRRSSYEQYF. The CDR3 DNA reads TGTGCCAGCAGGACCCCGAGACGGAGCTCCTACGAGCAGTACTTC.

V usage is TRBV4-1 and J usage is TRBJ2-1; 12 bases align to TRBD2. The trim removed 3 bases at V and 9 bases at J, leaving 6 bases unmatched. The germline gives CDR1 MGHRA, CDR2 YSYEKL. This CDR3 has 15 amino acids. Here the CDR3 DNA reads TGCGCCAGCAGCCATCCTAGCGGGGGGGTCAGTGAGCAGTTCTTC. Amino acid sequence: CASSHPSGGVSEQFF.

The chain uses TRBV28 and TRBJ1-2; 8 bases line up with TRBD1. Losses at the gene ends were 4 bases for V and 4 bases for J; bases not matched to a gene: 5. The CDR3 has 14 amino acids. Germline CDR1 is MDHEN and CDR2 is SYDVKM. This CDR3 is CASSSRDRFYGYTF. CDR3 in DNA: TGTGCCAGCAGTTCCCGGGACAGGTTCTATGGCTACACCTTC.

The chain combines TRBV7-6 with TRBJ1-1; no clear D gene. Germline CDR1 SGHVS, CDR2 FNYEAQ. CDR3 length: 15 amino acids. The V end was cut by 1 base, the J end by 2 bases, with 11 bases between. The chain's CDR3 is CASSLGLGFNTEAFF. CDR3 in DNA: TGTGCCAGCAGCTTAGGTTTGGGCTTCAACACTGAAGCTTTCTTT.